This passage covers 30 T cell receptor beta chains from one sample sequenced in a study of cytomegalovirus exposure and HLA in healthy donors. PCR used 60 Vbeta primers and 13 Jbeta primers. Profiled with immunoSEQ multiplex PCR; TCRdb holds only in-frame clones, not every one. The repertoire consists of tens of thousands of clones, with 73% occurring once and the leading ten covering 5.4%. The sample was PBMCs. These receptors all come from a man aged 45 to 65 in good health and CMV-seronegative.

This clone occurred a few times. The J gene is TRBJ2-3, the V gene TRBV18, with 10 nucleotides matching TRBD1. The trim removed 6 bases at V and 5 bases at J, leaving 8 bases unmatched. CDR1 KGHSH and CDR2 LQKENI come from the germline V gene. The CDR3 has 15 residues. CDR3 nucleotides: TGTGCCAGCTCGCCTCGACAGGGGGCTTTAGATACGCAGTATTTT. Its protein product is CASSPRQGALDTQYF. Looking up the rest from reference TRBV18 and TRBJ2-3 gives the full variable domain: NAGVMQNPRHLVRRRGQEARLRCSPMKGHSHVYWYRQLPEEGLKFMVYLQKENIIDESGMPKERFSAEFPKEGPSILRIQQVVRGDSAAYFCASSPRQGALDTQYFGPGTRLTVL.

This clone was found once. The rearrangement links TRBV7-9 to TRBJ2-7, with 10 bases identical to TRBD1. CDR1 and CDR2 (germline): SEHNR, FQNEAQ (reference sequence). The trim removed 4 bases at V and 2 bases at J, leaving 5 bases unmatched. CDR3 length: 15 residues. This CDR3 reads CASSSAGTGAYEQYF. The CDR3 DNA follows: TGTGCCAGCAGCTCCGCGGGGACAGGGGCCTACGAGCAGTACTTC.

This sequence joins TRBV23-1 and TRBJ2-7, with a possible D match to TRBD1 (6 bases). TRBV23-1 is an ORF for which the function is uncertain. V shed 4 bases and J shed 0 bases, with 16 bases lying between them. The CDR3 length is 16 residues. CDR3 protein: CASSPSKGDRSYEQYF. CDR3 coding DNA: TGCGCCAGCAGTCCGAGTAAGGGGGATCGCTCCTACGAGCAGTACTTC.

V and J are TRBV11-2 and TRBJ2-5, with TRBD2 identical over 13 bases. Germline V gene data show CDR1 as SGHAT and CDR2 as FQNNGV. CDR3 size: 16 residues. V lost 5 bases to trimming and J lost 3 bases; unmatched junction nucleotides: 6. The CDR3 bases are TGTGCCAGCAGCCCAGGGACTAGCGGGGTAGAAGAGACCCAGTACTTC. Its translation: CASSPGTSGVEETQYF. The full variable domain, with the rest looked up from reference TRBV11-2 and TRBJ2-5, is EAGVAQSPRYKIIEKRQSVAFWCNPISGHATLYWYQQILGQGPKLLIQFQNNGVVDDSQLPKDRFSAERLKGVDSTLKIQPAKLEDSAVYLCASSPGTSGVEETQYFGPGTRLLVL.

The chain recombines TRBV5-1 with TRBJ1-1; perhaps TRBD1 as D (5 bases). The germline gives CDR1 SGHRS, CDR2 YFSETQ. The CDR3 consists of 15 residues. Trimming stripped 0 bases from V and 5 bases from J, with 14 bases between. The chain's CDR3 is CASSLVGGGGTEAFF. CDR3 nucleotides: TGCGCCAGCAGCTTGGTAGGCGGGGGGGGAACTGAAGCTTTCTTT.

This chain connects TRBV30 to TRBJ2-1, with TRBD2 matching over 10 bases. V dropped 3 bases and J dropped 4; count of bases not matched to a gene: 12. Germline V gene sequence: CDR1 GTSNPN, CDR2 SVGIG (reference sequence). The CDR3 has 17 amino acids. CDR3 region: CAWRKDQTSGVYNEQFF. DNA for the CDR3: TGTGCCTGGAGGAAGGACCAAACTAGCGGGGTATACAATGAGCAGTTCTTC.

The CDR3 is CSVDRGSTGELFF. The CDR3 DNA reads as TGCAGCGTTGATCGAGGGTCTACCGGGGAGCTGTTTTTT. The chain has TRBV29-1 and TRBJ2-2, with D tentatively TRBD2 (5 bases). V shed 3 bases and J shed 5 bases, with 10 bases lying between them. Germline assignment: CDR1 SQVTM and CDR2 ANQGSEA. CDR3 length: 13 amino acids.

V usage is TRBV5-6 and J usage is TRBJ1-3, with a tentative D call TRBD1 (5 bases). V shed 2 bases and J shed 7 bases, with 13 bases lying between them. The germline gives CDR1 SGHDT, CDR2 YYEEEE. The length of the CDR3 is 14 residues. The CDR3 DNA reads TGTGCCAGCAGCTTTCCAGGGTTAGGTAACACCATATATTTT. Translation: CASSFPGLGNTIYF. The full variable domain, with the rest looked up from reference TRBV5-6 and TRBJ1-3, is DAGVTQSPTHLIKTRGQQVTLRCSPKSGHDTVSWYQQALGQGPQFIFQYYEEEERQRGNFPDRFSGHQFPNYSSELNVNALLLGDSALYLCASSFPGLGNTIYFGEGSWLTVV.

This clone came up once. This chain uses TRBV25-1 with TRBJ2-1, with D perhaps TRBD2 (6 bases). V was cut by 7 bases and J by 0 bases, with 10 bases left in between. The CDR3 consists of 14 residues. Germline CDR1 and CDR2: MGHDK and SYGVNS. The DNA for the CDR3 is TGTGCCAGCACGGCGGGGAGCTCCTACAATGAGCAGTTCTTC. As protein: CASTAGSSYNEQFF. The variable domain in full, completed from reference TRBV25-1 and TRBJ2-1, reads EADIYQTPRYLVIGTGKKITLECSQTMGHDKMYWYQQDPGMELHLIHYSYGVNSTEKGDLSSESTVSRIRTEHFPLTLESARPSHTSQYLCASTAGSSYNEQFFGPGTRLTVL.

The rearrangement links TRBV9 to TRBJ1-6, with D unclear. The V gene's germline CDR1 is SGDLS and CDR2 YYNGEE. The CDR3 is 15 residues long. V shed 0 bases and J shed 6 bases, with 10 bases lying between them. The CDR3 DNA sequence: TGTGCCAGCAGCGTAGCTGGGGAGAGTAATTCACCCCTCCACTTT. As protein: CASSVAGESNSPLHF. The full variable domain, its missing parts supplied by reference TRBV9 and TRBJ1-6, is DSGVTQTPKHLITATGQRVTLRCSPRSGDLSVYWYQQSLDQGLQFLIQYYNGEERAKGNILERFSAQQFPDLHSELNLSSLELGDSALYFCASSVAGESNSPLHFGNGTRLTVT.

The gene calls are TRBV11-2 and TRBJ1-3, with a tentative D call TRBD1 (5 bases). V lost 4 bases, J lost 0 bases, and 13 bases lay in between. There are 16 residues in the CDR3. Germline CDR1 reads SGHAT; CDR2 reads FQNNGV. The CDR3 protein is CASSWRQTPSGNTIYF. For the CDR3, the DNA is TGTGCCAGCAGCTGGAGACAGACCCCCTCTGGAAACACCATATATTTT.

J is TRBJ2-1 and V is TRBV6-6; D remains ambiguous. The CDR3 spans 12 residues. V was trimmed by 9 bases and J by 2 bases, leaving 8 bases between them. Germline CDR1 reads MNHNY; CDR2 reads SVGAGI (reference sequence). The chain's CDR3 is CASRDAYNEQFF. DNA for the CDR3: TGTGCCAGTCGCGATGCCTACAATGAGCAGTTCTTC.

This chain connects TRBV10-2 to TRBJ2-7, with D possibly matching TRBD1 (5 bases). CDR1 WSHSY and CDR2 SAAADI come from the germline V gene. V lost 4 bases and J lost 5, with 6 bases in between. The CDR3 covers 11 residues. The CDR3: CASSARDEQYF. The CDR3 DNA is TGCGCCAGCAGTGCCAGGGACGAGCAGTACTTC.

V is TRBV27 and J is TRBJ2-3; weak D call: TRBD2 (6 bases). The CDR3 contains 14 residues. V lost 2 bases to trimming and J lost 6 bases, with 12 bases between them. The germline CDR1 and CDR2 sequences are MNHEY and SMNVEV (reference sequence). The CDR3 loop is CASSLEAAGDTQYF. The CDR3 DNA is TGTGCCAGCAGTTTAGAAGCGGCGGGGGATACGCAGTATTTT.

This clone turned up a few times. The chain combines TRBV6-1 with TRBJ1-1; TRBD1 might be the D (6 bases). V was trimmed by 2 bases and J by 4 bases, leaving 11 bases between them. There are 14 residues in the CDR3. Germline loops: CDR1 MNHNS, CDR2 SASEGT. The CDR3 DNA reads as TGTGCCAGCAGTGAACGGGGGGCGGGCACTGAAGCTTTCTTT. Amino acids: CASSERGAGTEAFF.

This clone was picked up a small number of times. The chain links TRBV28 to TRBJ1-4; no clear D. The CDR3 spans 16 residues. The germline V gene encodes CDR1 MDHEN and CDR2 SYDVKM. V shed 6 bases and J shed 0 bases, with 14 bases lying between them. The CDR3, as DNA: TGTGCCAGCAGCCCCGTTTGGGGAGCAACTAATGAAAAACTGTTTTTT. It specifies CASSPVWGATNEKLFF.

This sequence joins TRBV6-4 and TRBJ2-3; 9 nucleotides line up with TRBD2. CDR3 length: 15 residues. Trimming took 5 bases from V and 0 from J; bases not matched to a gene: 3. Per germline, CDR1 MRHNA and CDR2 SNTAGT. The CDR3 loop reads CASSPSGGSTDTQYF. The CDR3 DNA is TGTGCCAGCAGTCCGAGCGGGGGGAGCACAGATACGCAGTATTTT.

The V gene is TRBV6-6, the J gene TRBJ1-1; no reliable D call. The CDR3 spans 14 residues. V was clipped by 1 base and J by 5 bases, with 11 bases between them. CDR1 and CDR2 (germline): MNHNY, SVGAGI (reference sequence). Here the CDR3 reads CASSYLAGGTEAFF. DNA of the CDR3: TGTGCCAGCAGTTACTTAGCAGGAGGAACTGAAGCTTTCTTT.

This chain links TRBV28 with TRBJ1-2, with 10 bases identical to TRBD1. There are 14 residues in the CDR3. After removal of 5 bases from V and 8 bases from J, the junction contained 8 bases not matched to a gene. Germline lookup yields CDR1 MDHEN and CDR2 SYDVKM. The CDR3 here is CASSDGTGALGYTF. In DNA, the CDR3 is TGTGCCAGCAGTGACGGGACAGGGGCACTGGGCTACACCTTC.

The chain uses TRBV7-9 and TRBJ2-5, with 7 positions matching TRBD1. V was clipped by 5 bases and J by 3 bases; unmatched bases: 12. The CDR3 contains 16 residues. The germline CDR1 and CDR2 sequences are SEHNR and FQNEAQ (reference sequence). CDR3 nucleotide sequence: TGTGCCAGCAGCCAGCTAGGGGTCGGGACAGAAGAGACCCAGTACTTC. The encoded protein is CASSQLGVGTEETQYF.

The rearrangement links TRBV6-1 to TRBJ2-1; possibly TRBD2 for D (5 bases). Germline-derived CDR1 and CDR2 are MNHNS and SASEGT. The CDR3 contains 15 residues. V lost 0 bases to trimming and J lost 5 bases, with 11 bases between them. CDR3 bases: TGTGCCAGCAGTGAAGCTCGGGGTGCCGACAATGAGCAGTTCTTC. The encoded protein is CASSEARGADNEQFF.

V and J are TRBV7-8 and TRBJ2-7, with 7 bases lining up with TRBD2. With 3 bases clipped from V and 3 bases from J, the junction kept 2 bases outside the gene matches. Per the germline V gene, CDR1 is SGHVS and CDR2 is FQNEAQ. The CDR3 has 13 residues. The CDR3 sequence is CASSLGRDYEQYF. The CDR3 nucleotides are TGTGCCAGCAGCTTGGGGAGGGACTACGAGCAGTACTTC.

This clone was counted only a few times. The rearrangement joins TRBV13 to TRBJ2-3; TRBD2 matches at 8 bases. The CDR3 has 16 residues. Germline-derived CDR1 and CDR2 are PRHDT and FYEKMQ (reference sequence). The trim removed 5 bases at V and 6 bases at J, leaving 13 bases unmatched. The CDR3 sequence: CASSPLARGGVDTQYF. DNA for the CDR3: TGTGCCAGCAGCCCCCTCGCCCGGGGGGGCGTGGATACGCAGTATTTT.

This sequence joins TRBV18 and TRBJ1-1; D gene unclear. The CDR3 length is 13 residues. Trimming took off 1 base at V and 0 bases at J, with 3 bases between the two ends. CDR1 and CDR2 from the germline V gene are KGHSH and LQKENI. In DNA form, the CDR3 reads TGTGCCAGCTCACCACATATGAACACTGAAGCTTTCTTT. This gives the protein CASSPHMNTEAFF. The variable domain in full, with the rest retrieved from reference TRBV18 and TRBJ1-1, is NAGVMQNPRHLVRRRGQEARLRCSPMKGHSHVYWYRQLPEEGLKFMVYLQKENIIDESGMPKERFSAEFPKEGPSILRIQQVVRGDSAAYFCASSPHMNTEAFFGQGTRLTVV.

The chain is built from TRBV10-2 and TRBJ1-5, with 9 bases that match TRBD1. This CDR3 contains 15 residues. V was pared by 4 bases and J by 1 base, with 2 bases of the junction left unmatched. Looked up from germline, CDR1 is WSHSY and CDR2 is SAAADI. CDR3 in amino acids: CASSGQGVSNQPQHF. CDR3 DNA sequence: TGCGCCAGCAGTGGACAGGGGGTGAGCAATCAGCCCCAGCATTTT.

Here the CDR3 DNA reads TGTGCCAGCAGTGAGCAGATGCCGGGACACCCGAACACTGAAGCTTTCTTT. Its translation: CASSEQMPGHPNTEAFF. V is TRBV2 and J is TRBJ1-1; D possibly corresponds to TRBD1 (6 bases). The V end lost 3 bases, the J end lost 1 base, and 18 bases lay between the germline ends. Germline loops: CDR1 SNHLY, CDR2 FYNNEI. This CDR3 comprises 17 residues.

The chain recombines TRBV5-1 with TRBJ2-3; D is uncertain. This CDR3 spans 15 amino acids. The V end lost 8 bases, the J end lost 1 base, and 17 bases lay between the germline ends. Germline CDR1 SGHRS, CDR2 YFSETQ. DNA of the CDR3: TGCGCCAGTCGGCTGACTGGGTCCGGCACAGATACGCAGTATTTT. Amino acids: CASRLTGSGTDTQYF.

This chain connects TRBV6-1 to TRBJ2-3, with 9 bases fitting TRBD1. Germline lookup yields CDR1 MNHNS and CDR2 SASEGT. J gave up 5 bases and V 4 bases, and 1 base lay outside the gene matches. CDR3 length: 13 amino acids. As DNA, the CDR3 is TGTGCCAGCAGTGTGGACAGGGGAGATACGCAGTATTTT. Its translation is CASSVDRGDTQYF.

This clone has just one count. The chain combines TRBV7-8 with TRBJ1-1, with D maybe TRBD1 (5 bases). The CDR3 loop spans 15 amino acids. The germline gives CDR1 SGHVS, CDR2 FQNEAQ. The V gene lost 2 bases and the J gene lost 2 bases, with 12 bases spanning the gap. The CDR3 sequence is CASSLKRQLNTEAFF. CDR3 nucleotides: TGTGCCAGCAGCTTAAAGAGACAGCTTAACACTGAAGCTTTCTTT.

V and J are TRBV29-1 and TRBJ1-2, with TRBD1 matching 9 bases. Unmatched junction bases numbered 10, after V lost 3 bases and J lost 8 bases. This CDR3 region has 14 residues. CDR1 is SQVTM and CDR2 is ANQGSEA in the germline V gene. DNA for the CDR3: TGCAGCGTTGACCACCACCGGGACAGGGAAGGCTACACCTTC. It encodes CSVDHHRDREGYTF.